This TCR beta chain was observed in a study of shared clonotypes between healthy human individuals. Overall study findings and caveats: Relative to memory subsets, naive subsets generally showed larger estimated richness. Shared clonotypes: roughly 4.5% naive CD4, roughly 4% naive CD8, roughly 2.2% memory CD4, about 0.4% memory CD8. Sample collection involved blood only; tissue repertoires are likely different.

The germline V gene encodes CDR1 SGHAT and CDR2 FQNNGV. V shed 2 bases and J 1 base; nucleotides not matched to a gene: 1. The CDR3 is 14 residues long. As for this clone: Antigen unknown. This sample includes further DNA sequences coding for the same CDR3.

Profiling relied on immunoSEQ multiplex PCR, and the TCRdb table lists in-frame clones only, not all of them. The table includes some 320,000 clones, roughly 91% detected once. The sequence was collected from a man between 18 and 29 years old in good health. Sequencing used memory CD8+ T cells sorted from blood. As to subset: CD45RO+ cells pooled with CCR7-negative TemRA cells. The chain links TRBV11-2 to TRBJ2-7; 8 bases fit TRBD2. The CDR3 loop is CASSLTSGSYEQYF. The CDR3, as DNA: TGTGCCAGCAGCTTAACTAGCGGATCCTACGAGCAGTACTTC.